A selection of T cell receptor beta chains follows, all from one sample in a study of early T cells in non-severe SARS-CoV-2 infection. TCRdb reanalysed the 5' RACE reads using MiXCR and keeps one entry per CDR3 protein. The table records tens of thousands of distinct CDR3 sequences, around 3.9% of them present only once. The sequenced sample was whole blood. All receptors come from an adult who was a healthcare worker with PCR-confirmed SARS-CoV-2 infection or an uninfected control (not recorded which). CDR3s include the opening cysteine and the closing phenylalanine or tryptophan. D genes are given only for firm matches. Clone sizes are given selectively: once, few, many, or a class where the clone is expanded.

TRBJ2-3 | TRBD2 | medium-sized | TRBV5-6 | CASSLNGGADTQYF | TGTGCCAGCAGCTTGAATGGGGGGGCAGATACGCAGTATTTT
TRBJ1-3 | - | many | TRBV28 | CASSLPGRSSGNTIYF | TGTGCCAGCAGTCTCCCAGGGCGGAGCTCTGGAAACACCATATATTTT
TRBJ2-3 | - | many | TRBV4-2 | CASSQIDTATDTQYF | TGTGCCAGCAGCCAAATCGACACCGCCACAGATACGCAGTATTTT
TRBJ2-3 | - | many | TRBV5-1 | CASSLAGQGDTQYF | TGCGCCAGCAGCTTGGCCGGGCAAGGAGATACGCAGTATTTT
TRBJ1-1 | - | many | TRBV24-1 | CATSDPARRGEAFF | TGTGCCACCAGTGATCCCGCCAGACGAGGTGAAGCTTTCTTT
TRBJ1-1 | - | - | TRBV5-1 | CASSLAAQVNTEAFF | TGCGCCAGCAGCTTGGCCGCGCAGGTGAACACTGAAGCTTTCTTT
TRBJ1-6 | TRBD1 | many | TRBV11-3 | CASSLQGGQARSPLHF | TGTGCCAGCAGCTTACAGGGGGGGCAGGCGCGATCACCCCTCCACTTT
TRBJ2-1 | TRBD2 | many | TRBV12-3/TRBV12-4 | CASSLQLGGSDEQFF | TGTGCCAGCAGTTTACAATTGGGCGGGAGCGATGAGCAGTTCTTC
TRBJ2-2 | - | many | TRBV7-3 | CASSPTSADTSTGELFF | TGTGCCAGCAGCCCCACCTCCGCGGACACCAGCACCGGGGAGCTGTTTTTT
TRBJ2-3 | TRBD2 | - | TRBV20-1 | CSADLAGVNTDTQYF | TGCAGTGCGGATTTAGCGGGGGTGAACACAGATACGCAGTATTTT
TRBJ2-5 | TRBD2 | many | TRBV3-1 | CASSQGRTSGNQETQYF | TGTGCCAGCAGCCAAGGTCGGACTAGCGGGAACCAAGAGACCCAGTACTTC
TRBJ1-1 | - | many | TRBV29-1 | CSVRYAEGEAFF | TGCAGCGTTCGGTATGCGGAGGGTGAAGCTTTCTTT
TRBJ2-7 | TRBD1 | many | TRBV11-2 | CASSLDMGQWGEQYF | TGTGCCAGCAGCTTAGATATGGGACAGTGGGGCGAGCAGTACTTC
TRBJ2-3 | TRBD2 | few | TRBV13 | CASRTSGVDTQYF | TGTGCCAGCCGGACTAGCGGGGTGGATACGCAGTATTTT
TRBJ2-2 | TRBD2 | few | TRBV11-3 | CASTLSLAGDTGELFF | TGTGCCAGCACCCTAAGTCTAGCGGGAGATACCGGGGAGCTGTTTTTT
TRBJ2-3 | TRBD2 | - | TRBV14 | CASSPRGEAGAITDTQYF | TGTGCCAGCAGCCCCCGCGGGGAAGCGGGGGCCATCACAGATACGCAGTATTTT
TRBJ1-2 | - | many | TRBV30 | CAWRDAGDPYGYTF | TGTGCCTGGAGAGATGCAGGGGATCCCTATGGCTACACCTTC
TRBJ1-4 | TRBD1 | - | TRBV12-3/TRBV12-4 | CASSLTGANEKLFF | TGTGCCAGCAGCCTGACAGGGGCTAATGAAAAACTGTTTTTT
TRBJ2-7 | - | - | TRBV10-3 | CAISSDAYEQYF | TGTGCCATAAGCAGTGACGCCTACGAGCAGTACTTC
TRBJ2-1 | - | many | TRBV19 | CASSTSEAGFDNEQFF | TGTGCCAGTAGTACATCCGAGGCCGGGTTCGACAATGAGCAGTTCTTC
TRBJ2-1 | TRBD2 | many | TRBV5-4 | CASSSGLAGANEQFF | TGTGCCAGCAGCTCGGGACTAGCGGGAGCCAATGAGCAGTTCTTC
TRBJ1-3 | - | many | TRBV18 | CASSPPSGGNTIYF | TGTGCCAGCTCACCACCCTCCGGAGGGAACACCATATATTTT
TRBJ2-5 | - | - | TRBV11-2 | CASSSTEQETQYF | TGTGCCAGCAGCTCGACAGAGCAAGAGACCCAGTACTTC
TRBJ1-6 | - | many | TRBV7-9 | CASSLGTDISGSPLHF | TGTGCCAGCAGCTTAGGGACAGACATCTCGGGTTCACCCCTCCACTTT
TRBJ2-3 | TRBD1 | many | TRBV30 | CAWSRQGGTDTQYF | TGTGCCTGGAGCCGACAGGGAGGCACAGATACGCAGTATTTT